This T cell receptor (beta chain) was identified in a study of cytomegalovirus exposure and HLA in healthy donors. Study-wide context: There were 100 million to 130 million unique TCR beta sequences, drawn from 150 million to 200 million T cells, in an earlier analysis.

Germline CDR1 is MNHEY and CDR2 is SVGAGI. CDR3 length equals 15 residues. V lost 2 bases and J lost 7, with 15 bases in between. Concerning this clone: The antigen remains unidentified.

The study sampled nominally healthy donors, though unrecorded immune exposures were likely. PCR primers comprised 60 Vbeta and 13 Jbeta primers. The repertoire was sequenced with immunoSEQ multiplex PCR; TCRdb's copy has only in-frame clones and lacks some. The table shows over 100,000 clones, with more than 60% occurring only once. Study results and limitations: The study designated over 150 TCR beta chains cytomegalovirus-associated. One variant, a missense change in DCLRE1C, was linked in a later analysis to TCR beta V- and J-gene trimming.

The TCR comes from a woman aged 40 to 50 in good health and CMV-seropositive. This chain uses TRBV6-5 with TRBJ1-3; weak D call: TRBD1 (5 bases). Sequencing was carried out using PBMCs. CDR3 sequence reads: CASSYEYQGRNTIYF. CDR3 nucleotides: TGTGCCAGCAGTTACGAGTATCAGGGTCGGAACACCATATATTTT.